A single sample gave rise to the 2 T cell receptor beta chains below, sequenced in a study of early T cells in non-severe SARS-CoV-2 infection. TCRdb itself ran the 5' RACE reads through MiXCR, one entry per CDR3 protein. The sample shows approximately 28,000 distinct CDR3 sequences, about 6% of them seen only once. The input for sequencing was whole blood, taken at baseline. The source of these receptors is an adult who was a healthcare worker with PCR-confirmed SARS-CoV-2 infection or an uninfected control (not recorded which).

The CDR3 DNA reads TGTGCCAGCAGCACCGGGCCACCCAATTCACCCCTCCACTTT. Amino acids: CASSTGPPNSPLHF. The V and J genes are TRBV7-9 and TRBJ1-6, with no clear D. The CDR3 has 14 residues. V was clipped by 5 bases and J by 7 bases, with 12 bases between them. Germline V lookup: CDR1 SEHNR, CDR2 FQNEAQ (reference sequence).

Ten or more counts support this clonotype. This chain links TRBV25-1 with TRBJ2-7; a possible D gene is TRBD1 (5 bases). CDR3 length equals 15 residues. V was pared by 0 bases and J by 7 bases, with 16 bases between. Germline V gene data show CDR1 as MGHDK and CDR2 as SYGVNS. CDR3 protein: CASSEYGWQGKEQYF. The CDR3 DNA reads as TGTGCCAGCAGTGAATACGGGTGGCAGGGAAAAGAGCAGTACTTC.